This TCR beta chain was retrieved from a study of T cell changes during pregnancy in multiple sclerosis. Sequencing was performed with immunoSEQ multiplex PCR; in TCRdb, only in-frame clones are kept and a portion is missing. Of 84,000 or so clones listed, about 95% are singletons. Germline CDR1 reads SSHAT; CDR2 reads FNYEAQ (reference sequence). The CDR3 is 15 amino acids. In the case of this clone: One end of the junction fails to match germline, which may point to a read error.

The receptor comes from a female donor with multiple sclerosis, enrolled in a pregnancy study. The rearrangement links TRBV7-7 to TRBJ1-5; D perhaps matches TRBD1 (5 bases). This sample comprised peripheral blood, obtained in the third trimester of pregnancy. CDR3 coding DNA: TGTGCTAGCAGCTTAGCTGCAGGGTTTAGTCAGCCCCAGCATTTT. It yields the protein CASSLAAGFSQPQHF.